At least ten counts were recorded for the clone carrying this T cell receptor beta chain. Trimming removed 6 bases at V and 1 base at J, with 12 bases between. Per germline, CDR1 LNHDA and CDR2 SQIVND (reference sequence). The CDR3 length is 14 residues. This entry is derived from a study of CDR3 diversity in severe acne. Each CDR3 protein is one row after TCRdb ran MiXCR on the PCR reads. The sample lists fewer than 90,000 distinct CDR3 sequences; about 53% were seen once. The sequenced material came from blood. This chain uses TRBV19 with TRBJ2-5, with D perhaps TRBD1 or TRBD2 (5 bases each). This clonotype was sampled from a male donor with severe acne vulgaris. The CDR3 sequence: CASSSGTGQETQYF. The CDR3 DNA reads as TGTGCCAGTAGCAGCGGAACAGGCCAAGAGACCCAGTACTTC.